These 19 T cell receptor beta chains came from one sample sequenced in a study of identical twins. Each CDR3 protein gets one entry after TCRdb re-called the 5' RACE reads with MiXCR. The data show about 530,000 distinct CDR3 sequences, about a fifth seen once. These sequences were also reported in another study, on yellow fever vaccine responses in identical twins.

The sequenced sample consisted of CD4+ T cells sorted from blood. Every receptor here comes from a young woman in good health.

CDR3: CASSSRRSERGNEQFF. The CDR3 coding sequence is TGTGCCAGCAGCTCCCGGCGGTCGGAGCGGGGCAATGAGCAGTTCTTC. The gene calls are TRBV7-9 and TRBJ2-1; the match to TRBD2 covers 7 bases. The V gene's germline CDR1 is SEHNR and CDR2 FQNEAQ (reference sequence). V shed 4 bases and J 6 bases; nucleotides not matched to a gene: 12. The CDR3 is 16 amino acids.

V gene TRBV12-3 or TRBV12-4 combines with J gene TRBJ1-5, with 9 positions matching TRBD1. The CDR3 consists of 15 residues. V gave up 5 bases and J gave up 7 bases; unmatched junction bases: 9. CDR3 DNA: TGTGCCAGCAGTCGCCGGACAGGGGAGGGCCAGCCCCAGCATTTT. It yields the protein CASSRRTGEGQPQHF.

The sample holds a few counts of this clonotype. The CDR3 spells CASSPPGTGYEQYF. The CDR3 DNA follows: TGTGCCAGCTCACCACCGGGGACAGGCTACGAGCAGTACTTC. V is TRBV18 and J is TRBJ2-7; TRBD1 aligns across 8 bases. CDR1 is KGHSH, CDR2 LQKENI, per germline. Losses at the gene ends were 0 bases for V and 3 bases for J; bases not matched to a gene: 1. This CDR3 is built from 14 residues.

Only a few counts were recorded for this clonotype. The V gene is TRBV5-1, the J gene TRBJ2-2, with D tentatively TRBD2 (5 bases). Trimming took off 5 bases at V and 3 bases at J, with 14 bases between the two ends. CDR1 and CDR2 (germline): SGHRS, YFSETQ. The CDR3 is 15 residues long. The DNA of the CDR3 is TGCGCCAGCAGGACTACACCGGGGTACACCGGGGAGCTGTTTTTT. Its translation is CASRTTPGYTGELFF.

This clonotype has just a few counts. The chain uses TRBV6-1 and TRBJ2-3, with TRBD2 matching 12 bases. V trimming: 5 bases; J trimming: 4 bases; junction bases outside the gene matches: 4. CDR3 length: 15 residues. The V gene's germline CDR1 is MNHNS and CDR2 SASEGT. The CDR3 coding sequence is TGTGCCAGCAGTCTGAGACTAGCGGGAGCAGATACGCAGTATTTT. It yields the protein CASSLRLAGADTQYF.

The V and J genes are TRBV3-1 and TRBJ2-2; either TRBD1 or TRBD2 may fit D (5 bases each). The CDR3 has 14 residues. Trimming pared 1 base from V and 6 bases from J, leaving 9 bases between. Germline assignment: CDR1 LGHDT and CDR2 YNNKEL (reference sequence). In DNA form, the CDR3 reads TGTGCCAGCAGCCAAGTTGGGGGTCCCGGGGAGCTGTTTTTT. It is translated as CASSQVGGPGELFF.

The rearrangement links TRBV12-3 or TRBV12-4 to TRBJ1-5; D gene ambiguous. This CDR3 is built from 13 residues. The V end lost 0 bases, the J end lost 7 bases, and 7 bases lay between the germline ends. The CDR3: CASSLAGEQPQHF. CDR3 nucleotides: TGTGCCAGCAGTTTAGCTGGAGAACAGCCCCAGCATTTT.

The chain recombines TRBV6-1 with TRBJ2-3, with 11 positions matching TRBD1. The germline CDR1 and CDR2 sequences are MNHNS and SASEGT. The CDR3 extends over 16 amino acids. V trimming: 5 bases; J trimming: 4 bases; junction bases outside the gene matches: 8. Written as DNA, the CDR3 is TGTGCCAGCAGTCCTACACCGGGACAGGGGGCAGATACGCAGTATTTT. Translating it yields CASSPTPGQGADTQYF.

Many counts were recorded for this clonotype. This chain connects TRBV29-1 to TRBJ2-7, with 8 bases identical to TRBD1. The germline CDR1 and CDR2 sequences are SQVTM and ANQGSEA. Losses at the gene ends were 8 bases for V and 5 bases for J; bases not matched to a gene: 11. This CDR3 is built from 13 residues. The CDR3 DNA reads as TGCAGCTTCCAGACAGGGGCACTCCACGAGCAGTACTTC. This codes for CSFQTGALHEQYF.

The J gene is TRBJ1-1, the V gene TRBV24-1; D unclear. The CDR3 is made up of 14 amino acids. From germline, CDR1 is KGHDR and CDR2 SFDVKD. The germline V and J ends were trimmed by 3 bases and 2 bases, with 9 bases remaining between them. The CDR3 DNA follows: TGTGCCACCAGTGATGAGCAGGTCAACACTGAAGCTTTCTTT. This codes for CATSDEQVNTEAFF.

In its sample, this clonotype was seen a few times. The genes are TRBV5-1 and TRBJ2-5; 8 bases are a match to TRBD1. This CDR3 contains 15 residues. Trimming at V came to 4 bases and at J to 5 bases, leaving 10 bases not matched to a gene. Germline V gives CDR1 SGHRS, CDR2 YFSETQ. CDR3 amino acids: CASSTTGEDIETQYF. The CDR3 region has the DNA TGCGCCAGCAGCACGACAGGGGAAGATATTGAGACCCAGTACTTC.

The chain carries TRBV6-1 and TRBJ2-3; the match to TRBD1 covers 8 bases. CDR3 length: 14 amino acids. Germline V gene sequence: CDR1 MNHNS, CDR2 SASEGT. The J segment lost 2 bases and the V segment lost 8 bases, leaving 6 bases of the junction unmatched. The chain's CDR3 is CASDRGSYTDTQYF. The CDR3 coding sequence is TGTGCCAGCGACAGGGGTTCCTACACAGATACGCAGTATTTT.

This chain connects TRBV2 to TRBJ2-2; 9 bases agree with TRBD2. The CDR3 consists of 16 residues. The V gene's germline CDR1 is SNHLY and CDR2 FYNNEI. Germline trimming cut 6 bases from V and 2 bases from J; bases unmatched to any gene: 7. CDR3 bases: TGTGCCAGCAGCCAGGGACTAGCAGTTAACACCGGGGAGCTGTTTTTT. Translation: CASSQGLAVNTGELFF.

This clonotype was picked up a small number of times. The V gene is TRBV20-1, the J gene TRBJ2-2; D is possibly TRBD1 (5 bases). Germline assignment: CDR1 DFQATT and CDR2 SNEGSKA (reference sequence). The CDR3 extends over 15 amino acids. Trimming removed 6 bases from V and 0 bases from J, with 14 bases in between. The CDR3 loop is CSAAEPGTNTGELFF. The CDR3 DNA follows: TGCAGTGCGGCCGAACCAGGGACGAACACCGGGGAGCTGTTTTTT.

This chain links TRBV12-3 or TRBV12-4 with TRBJ2-6, with D perhaps matching TRBD1 or TRBD2 (5 bases each). The CDR3 spans 16 residues. The V end lost 1 base, the J end lost 2 bases, and 9 bases lay between the germline ends. CDR3 protein: CASSLGGMAGANVLTF. The CDR3, as DNA: TGTGCCAGCAGTTTAGGGGGGATGGCTGGGGCCAACGTCCTGACTTTC.

This clonotype was seen repeatedly, ten times or more. An end of the junction differs from the germline gene, which may be a read error. This rearrangement joins TRBV5-1 to TRBJ2-7; weak D call: TRBD1 (6 bases). This CDR3 is 13 amino acids long. Germline CDR1 SGHRS, CDR2 YFSETQ. CDR3 DNA: TGTGCCAGCAGCTTAACAGGGTCCTACGAGCAGTACTTC. Encoded protein: CASSLTGSYEQYF.

This clonotype was seen more than once but under ten times. V gene TRBV28 combines with J gene TRBJ2-7; 9 bases fit TRBD2. From germline, CDR1 is MDHEN and CDR2 SYDVKM. The CDR3 consists of 16 residues. The J segment lost 4 bases and the V segment lost 3 bases, leaving 10 bases of the junction unmatched. The CDR3 DNA follows: TGTGCCAGCAGTTTCACTACTAGCGGGCCTGAATACGAGCAGTACTTC. Its translation: CASSFTTSGPEYEQYF.

V usage is TRBV7-9 and J usage is TRBJ2-3; 11 bases map to TRBD2. J lost 4 bases, V lost 5 bases, and 8 bases had no gene match. The V gene's germline CDR1 is SEHNR and CDR2 FQNEAQ (reference sequence). The CDR3 has 16 residues. The CDR3 is CASSELSGGAADTQYF. The CDR3 DNA is TGTGCCAGCAGCGAACTTAGCGGGGGGGCAGCAGATACGCAGTATTTT.

At least ten counts were recorded for this clonotype. The chain uses TRBV18 and TRBJ2-3; D is perhaps TRBD2 (5 bases). V was clipped by 1 base and J by 5 bases, with 7 bases between them. The CDR3 runs to 13 residues. In germline, CDR1 is KGHSH, CDR2 LQKENI. The CDR3 coding sequence is TGTGCCAGCTCACCACTGGAGGTAGATACGCAGTATTTT. It encodes CASSPLEVDTQYF. The variable domain in full, with the rest retrieved from reference TRBV18 and TRBJ2-3, is NAGVMQNPRHLVRRRGQEARLRCSPMKGHSHVYWYRQLPEEGLKFMVYLQKENIIDESGMPKERFSAEFPKEGPSILRIQQVVRGDSAAYFCASSPLEVDTQYFGPGTRLTVL.